One and the same sample provided the 10 T cell receptor beta chains below, sequenced in a study of blood T cell repertoires in COVID-19. Measured with immunoSEQ multiplex PCR; TCRdb has only the in-frame clones, and not every one. The data hold around 200,000 clones, with 75% to 90% observed a single time. The sequenced sample consisted of PBMCs or T cells enriched from blood (not recorded which). These receptor sequences come from a middle-aged man who had recovered from COVID-19.

V and J are TRBV11-2 and TRBJ2-7; the D gene is possibly TRBD2 (5 bases). This CDR3 region has 14 residues. CDR1 is SGHAT and CDR2 is FQNNGV in the germline V gene. Trimming removed 3 bases from V and 0 bases from J, with 9 bases in between. CDR3 nucleotide sequence: TGTGCCAGCAGCTTGGGGAGAATCTCCTACGAGCAGTACTTC. Its protein product is CASSLGRISYEQYF.

The chain carries TRBV28 and TRBJ1-1; D is uncertain. Per the germline V gene, CDR1 is MDHEN and CDR2 is SYDVKM. The germline V and J ends were trimmed by 4 bases and 8 bases, with 11 bases remaining between them. There are 12 residues in the CDR3. CDR3: CASSSDPGEAFF. As DNA, the CDR3 is TGTGCCAGCAGTTCGGACCCGGGAGAAGCTTTCTTT.

The chain joins TRBV2 to TRBJ2-7; 9 positions agree with TRBD2. Germline V gene lookup returns CDR1 SNHLY and CDR2 FYNNEI. After removal of 8 bases from V and 7 bases from J, the junction contained 9 bases not matched to a gene. The CDR3 consists of 13 residues. The CDR3 here is CASDPEAGGEQYF. The CDR3 DNA sequence: TGTGCCAGCGACCCCGAGGCGGGAGGGGAGCAGTACTTC.

V usage is TRBV11-3 and J usage is TRBJ2-3; TRBD1 matches at 8 bases. Per the germline V gene, CDR1 is SGHNT and CDR2 is YENEEA. CDR3 size: 16 residues. The V gene end was trimmed by 1 base and the J gene end by 4 bases; junction bases not matched to a gene: 7. The CDR3 DNA reads TGTGCCAGCAGCTTAGCGCCCCAACAGGGGGCAGATACGCAGTATTTT. Residues: CASSLAPQQGADTQYF.

The chain employs TRBV11-2 and TRBJ1-2; D gene ambiguous. CDR1 is SGHAT and CDR2 is FQNNGV in the germline V gene. The CDR3 is 13 residues long. Trimming took off 0 bases at V and 1 base at J, with 3 bases between the two ends. Here the CDR3 reads CASSLELNYGYTF. CDR3 nucleotide sequence: TGTGCCAGCAGCTTAGAACTTAACTATGGCTACACCTTC.

V is TRBV2 and J is TRBJ1-5, with D unresolved. CDR1 and CDR2 from the germline V gene are SNHLY and FYNNEI. V dropped 1 base and J dropped 2 bases, with 18 bases sitting between them. CDR3 size: 18 residues. Here the CDR3 reads CASSEGWFRRDGNQPQHF. The CDR3 nucleotides read TGTGCCAGCAGTGAAGGGTGGTTCAGGAGGGATGGCAATCAGCCCCAGCATTTT.

This chain connects TRBV27 to TRBJ2-3, with D tentatively TRBD2 (6 bases). Trimming took 6 bases from V and 1 from J, leaving 11 bases between them. The CDR3 sequence is 14 residues long. CDR1 and CDR2 (germline): MNHEY, SMNVEV (reference sequence). This CDR3 is CASSLALGTDTQYF. In DNA, the CDR3 is TGTGCCAGCAGCCTAGCGTTAGGCACAGATACGCAGTATTTT.

The V gene is TRBV6-4, the J gene TRBJ2-7; D not resolved. The germline CDR1 and CDR2 sequences are MRHNA and SNTAGT. Trimming took 7 bases from V and 3 from J, leaving 16 bases between them. The CDR3 length is 14 residues. CDR3 bases: TGTGCCAGCACAAGACTCGGAAAGTACTACGAGCAGTACTTC. Residues: CASTRLGKYYEQYF.

The chain combines TRBV28 with TRBJ2-5, with unresolved D. The CDR3 covers 10 residues. Trimming stripped 6 bases from V and 3 bases from J, with 2 bases between. Per the germline V gene, CDR1 is MDHEN and CDR2 is SYDVKM. The CDR3 region has the DNA TGTGCCAGCAGCAAAGAGACCCAGTACTTC. It specifies CASSKETQYF.

The rearrangement joins TRBV30 to TRBJ2-1; maybe TRBD1 (6 bases). Trimming cost V 4 bases and J 4 bases, with 14 bases left between them. From germline, CDR1 is GTSNPN and CDR2 SVGIG (reference sequence). CDR3 length: 14 amino acids. For the CDR3, the DNA is TGTGCCTGGAATTCAAACCAGGGGTACAATGAGCAGTTCTTC. Protein: CAWNSNQGYNEQFF.